The 2 T cell receptor beta chains below all came from one sample that was sequenced in a study of T cells in Graves' hyperthyroidism and ophthalmopathy. Researchers amplified the TCR beta CDR3 regions from RNA transcripts. In the first-round RT-PCR of the TCR CDR3, the HTBI primer set was used. From the multiplex PCR reads, TCRdb called clonotypes with MiXCR, one entry per CDR3 protein. The sample lists 500,000 to 800,000 distinct CDR3 sequences, roughly 15% occurring once. Sequencing was done on a sample of blood. Every receptor here comes from a woman in her forties or fifties with Graves' ophthalmopathy.

The table lists this clonotype with many counts. This sequence joins TRBV29-1 and TRBJ2-1, with 7 nucleotides matching TRBD2. The germline V gene has CDR1 SQVTM and CDR2 ANQGSEA. The CDR3 is 12 residues long. After removal of 3 bases from V and 10 bases from J, the junction contained 6 bases not matched to a gene. CDR3 protein: CSVDASGREQFF. The CDR3 nucleotides are TGCAGCGTTGATGCTAGCGGCAGGGAGCAGTTCTTC.

This CDR3 reads CASSPPPGRGSSYNEQFF. The CDR3 nucleotides are TGTGCCAGTAGCCCCCCGCCGGGTCGGGGCAGCTCCTACAATGAGCAGTTCTTC. The chain recombines TRBV19 with TRBJ2-1, with D possibly being TRBD1 or TRBD2 (5 bases each). Looked up from germline, CDR1 is LNHDA and CDR2 is SQIVND (reference sequence). The CDR3 spans 18 residues. Trimming shortened V by 6 bases and J by 0 bases, and 21 bases separated the two germline ends.